This TCR beta chain was sequenced during a study of blood T cells in healthy people across ages (dated by TCRdb to 2015 to 2017). Regarding the complete study: Template switching captured roughly one uniquely barcoded TCR beta cDNA molecule per two T cells in model experiments. Age-related changes in TCR beta repertoire diversity were measured in the study by deep sequencing normalized with unique cDNA molecular identifiers. The donors were split into four age groups: young (average 16 years), middle-aged (more than 35), aged (approximately 60) and long-lived (roughly 77). To avoid experimental bias, donors of different ages were randomly spread across the sequencing lanes. For two donors (one aged 18 to 29 and one aged 80 or older), the study analyzed two additional independent replicas of 1 million unique cDNA reads from the same blood draw.

The roughly 39 donors, aged about 6 to 100 years, were systemically healthy Caucasian individuals from Russia. About 10 milliliters of peripheral blood were drawn from each donor into EDTA-treated Vacutainer tubes. Ficoll-Paque density-gradient centrifugation was used to isolate PBMCs, with at least 7 million per sample. Trizol reagent was used to extract total RNA from the PBMCs, yielding at least 6 micrograms per sample. For every donor, flow cytometry on a PBMC aliquot measured the percentage of naive CD45RAhigh/CD27high T cells. From the germline V gene, CDR1 is SGHVS and CDR2 is FQNEAQ. Relative to germline, V is missing 0 bases and J is missing 1 base, with 3 bases of the junction outside any gene match. The CDR3 holds 16 amino acids from the cysteine to the phenylalanine. Only the CDR3 DNA stays, 48 bases, in frame from base 1. This clonotype appeared many times. What antigen it recognizes has not been identified. Base quality data are lacking; no much larger clone is found one base away.

Library preparation employed 5' RACE. TCRdb names Illumina HiSeq 2500 as the instrument used. A second PCR of roughly 6 to 12 cycles was performed with a sample-barcoded 5' primer and a J-beta primer mix. A unique molecular identifier was introduced onto each TCR beta cDNA molecule by a template-switch 5' adaptor carrying 12 random nucleotides. Each sample yielded at least 3 million CDR3-containing paired-end reads. All of the RNA was converted into first-strand cDNA using the Mint cDNA synthesis kit, with a TRBC-specific oligonucleotide serving as the primer. Following uracil-DNA glycosylase treatment, all cDNA underwent a first 18-cycle PCR with the universal primers M1SS and BC2_uni_R. The authors' pipeline ran thus. For normalization, 1 million high-quality reads were randomly selected from each sample, with every read carrying a distinct molecular identifier. Reads with shared molecular identifiers were discarded instead of being binned into consensus sequences. MiTCR, with a Q25 quality threshold and the strictest error-elimination algorithm, was used for CDR3 identification, clonotype clustering and error correction. A nonparametric unseen species model with Euler transformation was used to estimate lower-bound total TCR beta diversity. In TCRdb, the public reads were trimmed at Q25 with fastp and aligned with MiXCR, with productive beta chains retained. A single entry per CDR3 protein holds the most common genes and DNA from its merged rows. For this entry, the V and J calls and clone size follow TCRdb and not the study's own pipeline. This sample gives just over 1 million distinct CDR3 sequences in total; over 35% of them show up just once. Jointly, the top ten make up approximately 19% of the sample.

Points the paper makes about the study in general: Since profiling was done on bulk unsorted PBMCs, naive and antigen-experienced compartments could not be conclusively compared. Compared with the aged group, the long-lived group had more naive CD4+ T cells, fewer expanded clones and increased TCR diversity, a pattern suggesting age selection. The CMV infection status of donors was not known, potentially confounding age-related changes in expanded clonotypes. The percentage of naive T cells measured by flow cytometry correlated strongly with observed TCR beta diversity. As age increased, observed TCR beta diversity per million T cells dropped in a roughly linear way, and a significant reduction was already evident by age 40. Estimates of total diversity based on one million sequenced T cells were regarded as lower bounds and as underestimates.

This receptor was identified in a woman aged 55-75 years in good health. The chain was built from TRBV7-8 and TRBJ2-1; TRBD1 matches 7 bases in the middle. Sequenced material: blood. The nucleotides read TGTGCCAGCAGCTTAGCGGGGACAGAGTCCTACAATGAGCAGTTCTTC. The translation is CASSLAGTESYNEQFF.